This T cell receptor beta chain was profiled in a study of PD-L1 blockade in urothelial cancer. Across the study: Every 3 weeks, patients received intravenous atezolizumab 1,200 mg, beginning 2014. There were a median of approximately 140,000 T cells in blood samples.

Sequencing was performed with immunoSEQ multiplex PCR; in TCRdb, only in-frame clones are kept and a portion is missing. This sample has around 50,000 clones, with under 85% found just once. Time point indicated: peripheral blood 6 weeks after treatment start. The sequencing here drew on PBMCs, taken around atezolizumab (anti-PD-L1) treatment. The source of this sequence is a man aged 50-59 years with urothelial cancer.

CDR3 sequence reads: CASSLGSGKELFF. The CDR3 region has the DNA TGCGCCAGCAGCTTGGGCAGCGGAAAGGAGCTGTTTTTT. J is TRBJ2-2 and V is TRBV5-1, with D perhaps TRBD2 (5 bases). V lost 0 bases and J 10 bases, leaving 10 bases between the germline ends. Per germline, CDR1 SGHRS and CDR2 YFSETQ. The CDR3 sequence is 13 residues long.